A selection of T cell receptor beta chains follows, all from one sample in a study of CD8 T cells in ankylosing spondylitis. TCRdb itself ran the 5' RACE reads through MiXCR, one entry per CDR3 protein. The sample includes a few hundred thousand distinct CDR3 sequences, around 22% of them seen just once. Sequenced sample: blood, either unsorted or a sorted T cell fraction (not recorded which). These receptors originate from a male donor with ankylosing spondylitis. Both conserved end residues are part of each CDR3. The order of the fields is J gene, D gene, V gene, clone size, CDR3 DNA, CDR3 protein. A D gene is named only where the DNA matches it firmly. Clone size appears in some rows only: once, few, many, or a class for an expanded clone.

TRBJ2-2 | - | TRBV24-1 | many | TGTGCCACCAGTGAAGAGACGGCTGCCGGTTCCGGGGAGCTGTTTTTT | CATSEETAAGSGELFF
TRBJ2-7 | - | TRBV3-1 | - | TGTGCCAGCAGCCAAGGTCCGGGGGTTACCTACGAGCAGTACTTC | CASSQGPGVTYEQYF
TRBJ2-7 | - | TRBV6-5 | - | TGTGCCAGCAGTTACGGGCTTAATTACGAGCAGTACTTC | CASSYGLNYEQYF
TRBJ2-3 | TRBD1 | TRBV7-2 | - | TGTGCCAGCAGCGACCAGGGGGCCACAGATACGCAGTATTTT | CASSDQGATDTQYF
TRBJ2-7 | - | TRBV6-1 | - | TGTGCCAGCAACGAGGTATTGGACTACGAGCAGTACTTC | CASNEVLDYEQYF
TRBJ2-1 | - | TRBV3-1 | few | TGTGCCAGCAGCCAGGTACTAGTGCTCTACAATGAGCAGTTCTTC | CASSQVLVLYNEQFF
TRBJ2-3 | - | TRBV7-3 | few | TGTGCCAGCAGCTTAACGGGCGGAAATACGCAGTATTTT | CASSLTGGNTQYF
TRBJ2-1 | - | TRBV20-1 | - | TGCAGTGCAACCCGGACTATCAATGAGCAGTTCTTC | CSATRTINEQFF
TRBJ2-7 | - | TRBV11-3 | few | TGTGCCAGCACCCCTCAACTGGACTATCTCGGGGAGCAGTACTTC | CASTPQLDYLGEQYF
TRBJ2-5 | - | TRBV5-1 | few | TGCGCCAGCAGCTTGGGACTCGACGCCAGGGATTTGGAGACCCAGTACTTC | CASSLGLDARDLETQYF
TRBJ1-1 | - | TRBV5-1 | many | TGCGCCAGCAGCTTTGGCGGTCTGGCCCCTGAAGCTTTCTTT | CASSFGGLAPEAFF
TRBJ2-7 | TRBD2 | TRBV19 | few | TGTGCCAGTACCCCCACCGGGACTAGCAGAACCTACGAGCAGTACTTC | CASTPTGTSRTYEQYF
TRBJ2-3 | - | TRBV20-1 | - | TGCAGTGCTAATGAAGGCAGGGGGGCCACAGATACGCAGTATTTT | CSANEGRGATDTQYF
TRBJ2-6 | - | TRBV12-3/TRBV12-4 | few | TGTGCCAGCAGTCGCTACTCTGGGGCCAACGTCCTGACTTTC | CASSRYSGANVLTF
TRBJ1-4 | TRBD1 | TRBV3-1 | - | TGTGCCAGCAGTAGGAAGGTATCAGGGGGCGTGGAAAAACTGTTTTTT | CASSRKVSGGVEKLFF
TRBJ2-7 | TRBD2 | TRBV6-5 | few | TGTGCCAGCAGTTCAGCTAGCGGGAGAGGGAACTACGAGCAGTACTTC | CASSSASGRGNYEQYF
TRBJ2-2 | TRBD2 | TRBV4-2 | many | TGTGCCAGCAGCCAAGCCCCCCTTCGACTAGCGGGAGGACTCGGGGAGCTGTTTTTT | CASSQAPLRLAGGLGELFF
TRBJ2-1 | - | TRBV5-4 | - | TGTGCCACGCGACGGACAGAGAGTTACAATGAGCAGTTCTTC | CATRRTESYNEQFF
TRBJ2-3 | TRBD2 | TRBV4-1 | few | TGCGCCAGCAGCCTCGAGCGGGAGGCAGATACGCAGTATTTT | CASSLEREADTQYF
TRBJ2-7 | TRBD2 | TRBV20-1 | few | TGCAGTGCTGCCCGTGGGACTAGTCCTCTCGAGCAGTACTTC | CSAARGTSPLEQYF
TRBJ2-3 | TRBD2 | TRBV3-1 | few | TGTGCCAGCAGAGACCCTAGCGGACCCAGCACAGATACGCAGTATTTT | CASRDPSGPSTDTQYF
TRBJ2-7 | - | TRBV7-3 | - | TGTGCCAGCAGACCAGACAGAAGGCGCGAGCAGTACTTC | CASRPDRRREQYF
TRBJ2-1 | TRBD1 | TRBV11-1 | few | TGTGCCAGCAGCCAAATCAACCCGACAGGGAGCTCCTACAATGAGCAGTTCTTC | CASSQINPTGSSYNEQFF
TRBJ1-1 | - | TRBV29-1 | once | TGCAGCGTCCCATCGCCGGGTAACACTGAAGCTTTCTTT | CSVPSPGNTEAFF
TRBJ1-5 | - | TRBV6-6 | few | TGTGCCAGCAGTGTTCAAGGGCCCCAGCATTTT | CASSVQGPQHF
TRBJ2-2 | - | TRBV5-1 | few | TGCGCCAGCAGCTCCGGGACGTACACCGGGGAGCTGTTTTTT | CASSSGTYTGELFF
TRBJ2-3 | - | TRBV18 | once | TGTGCCAGCGTGGAGGGCCAGACAGATACGCAGTATTTT | CASVEGQTDTQYF
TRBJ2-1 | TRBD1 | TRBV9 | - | TGTGCCAGCAGCAAAACCGGGACAGGGAGGAATGAGCAGTTCTTC | CASSKTGTGRNEQFF
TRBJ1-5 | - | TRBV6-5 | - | TGTGCCAGCAGTTACGCAGGCGATCAGCCCCAGCATTTT | CASSYAGDQPQHF
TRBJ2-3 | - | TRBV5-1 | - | TGCGCCAGCAGCTTAAGGGAGTTCACAGATACGCAGTATTTT | CASSLREFTDTQYF
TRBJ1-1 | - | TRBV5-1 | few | TGCGCCAGCCACGTACATTTGGACACTGAAGCTTTCTTT | CASHVHLDTEAFF
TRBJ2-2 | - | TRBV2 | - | TGTGCCAGCAGTGCCCGACGGCCCGAGACCGGGGAGCTGTTTTTT | CASSARRPETGELFF
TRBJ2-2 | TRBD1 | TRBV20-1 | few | TGCAGTGCTAGAGATACGACAGGGGGCTCCGGGGAGCTGTTTTTT | CSARDTTGGSGELFF
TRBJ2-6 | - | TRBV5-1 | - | TGCGCCAGCAGCGTGCAGGGGTCTGGGGCCAACGTCCTGACTTTC | CASSVQGSGANVLTF
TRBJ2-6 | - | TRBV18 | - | TGTGCCAGCTCGCCTCTTGGAGGGGCCAACGTCCTGACTTTC | CASSPLGGANVLTF
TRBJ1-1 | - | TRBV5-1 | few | TGCGCCAGCAGCTTGGGGGTGGGGAACAGAGAAGCTTTCTTT | CASSLGVGNREAFF
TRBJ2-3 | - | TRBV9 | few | TGTGCCAGCAGCTCACCCGCGGTGGATACGCAGTATTTT | CASSSPAVDTQYF
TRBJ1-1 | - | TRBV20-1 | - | TGCAGTGCTAGAGGCCTTGCGGCAGACACTGAAGCTTTCTTT | CSARGLAADTEAFF
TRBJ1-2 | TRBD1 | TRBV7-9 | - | TGTGCCAGCAGCTTAGACAGGGGGCGCGGGGGCTACACCTTC | CASSLDRGRGGYTF
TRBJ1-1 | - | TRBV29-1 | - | TGCAGCGCCGCCTTGATGGGAACGAACACTGAAGCTTTCTTT | CSAALMGTNTEAFF
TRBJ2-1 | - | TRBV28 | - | TGTGCCAGCAGACTCTCCGGGGGGCGTCACAATGAGCAGTTCTTC | CASRLSGGRHNEQFF
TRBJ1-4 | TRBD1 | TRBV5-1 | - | TGCGCCAGCAGCGTACTAGGGACAGGGGGAAATGAAAAACTGTTTTTT | CASSVLGTGGNEKLFF
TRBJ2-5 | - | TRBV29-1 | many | TGCAGCGTTGGAAACTTCGGCCAGACCCAGTACTTC | CSVGNFGQTQYF
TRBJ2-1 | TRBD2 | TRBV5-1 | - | TGCGCCAGCAGCGGGGGTTCGGCTAGCGGGAGTAAGGATGAGCAGTTCTTC | CASSGGSASGSKDEQFF
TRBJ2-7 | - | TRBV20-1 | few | TGCAGTGCTAGAGATCATCAGCCTTACCAGCAGTACTTC | CSARDHQPYQQYF
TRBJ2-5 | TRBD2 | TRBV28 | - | TGTGCCAGCAGTTTACCCGGGAGGGCCCTAGAGACCCAGTACTTC | CASSLPGRALETQYF
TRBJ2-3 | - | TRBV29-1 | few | TGCAGCGTTGAATTTCGGGATACGCAGTATTTT | CSVEFRDTQYF
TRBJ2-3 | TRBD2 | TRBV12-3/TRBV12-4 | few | TGTGCCAGCAAAATAACTAGCGGGAGGGCGGATACGCAGTATTTT | CASKITSGRADTQYF
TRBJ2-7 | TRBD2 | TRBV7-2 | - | TGTGCCAGCAGCTTAAACGGGAGGGCCTATGGCGAGCAGTACTTC | CASSLNGRAYGEQYF